Each of the 20 T cell receptor beta chains below was sequenced from the same sample in a study of blood T cell repertoires in COVID-19. Produced via immunoSEQ multiplex PCR; TCRdb's table is partial and in-frame only. The table shows around 260,000 clones, with roughly 89% occurring only once. The sequenced sample consisted of peripheral blood. The receptor set was obtained from a woman in her forties who had recovered from COVID-19.

The chain joins TRBV11-3 to TRBJ2-3, with D tentatively TRBD1 (5 bases). V was clipped by 4 bases and J by 4 bases, with 15 bases between them. The germline gives CDR1 SGHNT, CDR2 YENEEA. The CDR3 has 15 residues. The CDR3 sequence: CASSSGQASADTQYF. CDR3 nucleotide sequence: TGTGCCAGCAGCTCCGGACAAGCGAGTGCAGATACGCAGTATTTT.

Comment on this clone: Different DNA sequences within this sample yield the same CDR3. The genes are TRBV5-1 and TRBJ2-1; D possibly corresponds to TRBD2 (5 bases). V lost 4 bases, J lost 4 bases, and 12 bases lay in between. Germline CDR1 reads SGHRS; CDR2 reads YFSETQ. This CDR3 is 14 amino acids long. CDR3 DNA: TGCGCCAGCAGCCCCGGAGGTGGATACAATGAGCAGTTCTTC. It yields the protein CASSPGGGYNEQFF.

This sequence joins TRBV27 and TRBJ2-2; 10 bases line up with TRBD2. The V and J ends lost 5 bases and 4 bases, in that order; junction bases with no gene match: 13. Germline V CDR1 and CDR2: MNHEY, SMNVEV (reference sequence). This CDR3 is 18 amino acids long. CDR3 coding DNA: TGTGCCAGCAGTCCGGACCTGGGAGCGGGAGGGACCACCGGGGAGCTGTTTTTT. Its protein product is CASSPDLGAGGTTGELFF.

The genes are TRBV28 and TRBJ1-6; D unclear. V gave up 11 bases and J gave up 3 bases, with 5 bases separating them. CDR1 is MDHEN, CDR2 SYDVKM, per germline. This CDR3 comprises 11 residues. DNA of the CDR3: TGTGCCGTCAGCTATAATTCACCCCTCCACTTT. It translates to CAVSYNSPLHF.

The V call is TRBV24-1, the J call TRBJ2-1; 8 positions match TRBD1. Trimming at V came to 1 base and at J to 7 bases, leaving 8 bases not matched to a gene. This CDR3 is built from 16 residues. CDR1 and CDR2 (germline): KGHDR, SFDVKD. CDR3 DNA: TGTGCCACCAGTGATTTAGAGACAGGGGCGGAAAATGAGCAGTTCTTC. It yields the protein CATSDLETGAENEQFF.

The CDR3 here is CASSRTEMTEAFF. The DNA for the CDR3 is TGTGCCAGCTCTAGGACAGAAATGACTGAAGCTTTCTTT. V gene TRBV18 combines with J gene TRBJ1-1; a possible D gene is TRBD1 (6 bases). The CDR3 totals 13 residues. The V end lost 6 bases, the J end lost 5 bases, and 13 bases lay between the germline ends. Germline-derived CDR1 and CDR2 are KGHSH and LQKENI.

This clone was found a few times. The chain has TRBV3-1 (or the pseudogene TRBV3-2) and TRBJ2-2; D possibly corresponds to TRBD1 (6 bases). Germline CDR1 LGHDT, CDR2 YNNKEL (reference sequence). The CDR3 is 16 amino acids. V shed 4 bases and J shed 2 bases, with 14 bases lying between them. The CDR3 spells CASSRRGQINTGELFF. The CDR3 DNA follows: TGTGCCAGCAGCCGGAGAGGACAGATCAACACCGGGGAGCTGTTTTTT.

The chain carries TRBV4-2 and TRBJ2-1, with 7 positions matching TRBD2. The junction had 3 bases not matched to a gene; V was cut back by 0 bases and J by 4 bases. The CDR3 is 15 residues long. Germline CDR1 and CDR2: LGHNA and YNFKEQ. CDR3 in amino acids: CASSQELATYNEQFF. CDR3 bases: TGTGCCAGCAGCCAAGAACTAGCGACTTACAATGAGCAGTTCTTC.

V gene TRBV18 combines with J gene TRBJ2-7; TRBD2 matches 8 bases. In germline, CDR1 is KGHSH, CDR2 LQKENI. With 6 bases clipped from V and 1 base from J, the junction kept 8 bases outside the gene matches. This CDR3 has 15 amino acids. CDR3 nucleotides: TGTGCCAGCTCCCCCGGGACTAGTCTATCCTACGAGCAGTACTTC. Translated: CASSPGTSLSYEQYF.

The chain joins TRBV18 to TRBJ2-7, with a possible D match to TRBD1 (6 bases). This CDR3 is 13 amino acids long. The V and J ends lost 6 bases and 2 bases respectively, with 11 bases between them. Germline V CDR1 and CDR2: KGHSH, LQKENI. The CDR3 bases are TGTGCCAGCTCGAGACAGGAAACCTACGAGCAGTACTTC. Its protein product is CASSRQETYEQYF.

This chain connects TRBV27 to TRBJ1-4; D is undetermined. With 2 bases removed from V and 8 bases from J, the gap between germline ends came to 18 bases. Germline CDR1 and CDR2: MNHEY and SMNVEV (reference sequence). The CDR3 has 16 amino acids. The CDR3 nucleotides read TGTGCCAGCAGTTTAAGGGTGGGGATCGAGCGGGAAAAACTGTTTTTT. Protein: CASSLRVGIEREKLFF.

The rearrangement joins TRBV18 to TRBJ2-3; 9 positions agree with TRBD2. V was clipped by 0 bases and J by 2 bases; unmatched bases: 6. Germline values: CDR1 KGHSH, CDR2 LQKENI. CDR3 length: 17 amino acids. The CDR3 sequence is CASSPPGSGRSTDTQYF. DNA for the CDR3: TGTGCCAGCTCACCACCGGGGAGCGGGAGGTCCACAGATACGCAGTATTTT.

This chain joins TRBV29-1 and TRBJ2-7; possibly TRBD1 for D (5 bases). V lost 1 base, J lost 1 base, and 8 bases lay in between. This CDR3 contains 13 residues. Germline CDR1 and CDR2: SQVTM and ANQGSEA. The CDR3 loop reads CSVEVTESYEQYF. As DNA, the CDR3 is TGCAGCGTTGAAGTGACAGAGTCCTACGAGCAGTACTTC.

Only a few counts were recorded for this clone. This chain uses TRBV9 with TRBJ2-3; 11 bases agree with TRBD2. Germline-derived CDR1 and CDR2 are SGDLS and YYNGEE. V was clipped by 0 bases and J by 6 bases; unmatched bases: 9. The CDR3 has 17 amino acids. DNA of the CDR3: TGTGCCAGCAGCGTAGGTGGACTAGCGGGCACGAGGGATACGCAGTATTTT. Protein sequence: CASSVGGLAGTRDTQYF. Using reference TRBV9 and TRBJ2-3 for the parts outside the CDR3, the full variable domain is DSGVTQTPKHLITATGQRVTLRCSPRSGDLSVYWYQQSLDQGLQFLIQYYNGEERAKGNILERFSAQQFPDLHSELNLSSLELGDSALYFCASSVGGLAGTRDTQYFGPGTRLTVL.

J is TRBJ1-1 and V is TRBV27, with TRBD1 matching 9 bases. The CDR3 contains 15 residues. The V gene's germline CDR1 is MNHEY and CDR2 SMNVEV (reference sequence). J lost 4 bases, V lost 5 bases, and 8 bases had no gene match. The chain's CDR3 is CASSQWTGASTEAFF. CDR3 coding DNA: TGTGCCAGCAGTCAGTGGACAGGGGCGTCCACTGAAGCTTTCTTT.

V gene TRBV7-9 combines with J gene TRBJ2-5; 7 nucleotides match TRBD1. This CDR3 has 15 amino acids. Per the germline V gene, CDR1 is SEHNR and CDR2 is FQNEAQ (reference sequence). V was pared by 3 bases and J by 1 base, with 5 bases of the junction left unmatched. The CDR3 nucleotides read TGTGCCAGCAGCTTCCCCGCAGGGGGCCAAGAGACCCAGTACTTC. It translates to CASSFPAGGQETQYF.

The rearrangement links TRBV5-4 to TRBJ1-1; 10 nucleotides agree with TRBD1. The CDR3 consists of 15 residues. V gave up 4 bases and J gave up 0 bases; unmatched junction bases: 3. Germline values: CDR1 SGHNT, CDR2 YYREEE (reference sequence). The CDR3, as DNA: TGTGCCAGCAGCGGACAGGGGGGCTTGAACACTGAAGCTTTCTTT. This gives the protein CASSGQGGLNTEAFF.

This chain uses TRBV9 with TRBJ1-1, with D maybe TRBD1 (5 bases). Germline V gene data show CDR1 as SGDLS and CDR2 as YYNGEE. Trimming shortened V by 0 bases and J by 4 bases, and 13 bases separated the two germline ends. The CDR3 is 15 residues long. The CDR3: CASSVGVGGTTEAFF. The CDR3 DNA follows: TGTGCCAGCAGCGTAGGGGTCGGAGGGACCACTGAAGCTTTCTTT.

V and J are TRBV9 and TRBJ2-5, with D perhaps matching TRBD2 (6 bases). The CDR3 sequence is 16 residues long. CDR1 is SGDLS and CDR2 is YYNGEE in the germline V gene. With 0 bases removed from V and 1 base from J, the gap between germline ends came to 13 bases. The DNA of the CDR3 is TGTGCCAGCAGCGTAGGGGGTAGCGGAATCCAAGAGACCCAGTACTTC. Protein: CASSVGGSGIQETQYF.

V is TRBV14 and J is TRBJ2-3; TRBD2 matches 8 bases. The CDR3 has 14 residues. From germline, CDR1 is SGHDN and CDR2 FVKESK. The trim removed 7 bases at V and 6 bases at J, leaving 9 bases unmatched. CDR3 loop: CASKPGGRADTQYF. CDR3 DNA sequence: TGTGCCAGCAAACCGGGGGGGCGCGCGGATACGCAGTATTTT.